What follows is one T cell receptor beta chain and its context. The sample comes from a study of T cells in Graves' hyperthyroidism and ophthalmopathy. RNA transcripts served as the template for amplifying TCR beta CDR3 regions. HTBI primers were used for first-round RT-PCR of the TCR CDR3. TCRdb recomputed calls from the multiplex PCR reads with MiXCR, one row per CDR3 protein. The data hold fewer than 400,000 distinct CDR3 sequences, with about 14% observed a single time. V lost 8 bases and J 6 bases, leaving 15 bases between the germline ends. This CDR3 spans 13 amino acids. Germline V CDR1 and CDR2: LNHDA, SQIVND (reference sequence).

The sequence came from a man aged 45-65 years with Graves' ophthalmopathy. This chain links TRBV19 with TRBJ2-3, with D hard to call. Sequencing was done on a sample of blood. As DNA, the CDR3 is TGTGCCAGTGGTCCCCGGCCCGGGGATACGCAGTATTTT. As protein: CASGPRPGDTQYF.